Below are 6 T cell receptor beta chains sequenced from a single sample in a study of CD8 T cells in Susac syndrome. The RNA, roughly 0.5 to 1 ug, was put through reverse transcription using random hexamers. Each CDR3 protein gets one entry after TCRdb re-called the immunoSEQ multiplex PCR reads with MiXCR. The repertoire holds around 270,000 distinct CDR3 sequences, with almost 85% as singletons. Sequenced sample: CD8+ T cells from PBMCs. Receptors were obtained from a human donor with multiple sclerosis.

The genes are TRBV5-4 and TRBJ2-3, with TRBD1 identical over 8 bases. With 4 bases clipped from V and 2 bases from J, the junction kept 15 bases outside the gene matches. This CDR3 is 18 amino acids long. Germline V lookup: CDR1 SGHNT, CDR2 YYREEE (reference sequence). The CDR3 region is CASSPGRGQRGNTDTQYF. The CDR3 bases are TGTGCCAGCAGCCCGGGCAGGGGGCAGCGTGGAAACACAGATACGCAGTATTTT.

This chain uses TRBV6-2 or TRBV6-3 with TRBJ2-3; D remains ambiguous. V shed 2 bases and J shed 6 bases, with 9 bases lying between them. The CDR3 consists of 13 residues. Germline V gives CDR1 MNHEY, CDR2 SVGEGT. CDR3 DNA: TGTGCCAGCAGTTACCCTGTGTGGGATACGCAGTATTTT. This sequence encodes CASSYPVWDTQYF.

The rearrangement links TRBV5-6 to TRBJ2-6, with 9 bases that match TRBD2. CDR3 length: 18 residues. J lost 0 bases, V lost 5 bases, and 9 bases had no gene match. In germline, CDR1 is SGHDT, CDR2 YYEEEE. CDR3 coding DNA: TGTGCCAGCAGTCATAGTGGTAGCGGGAGCTCTGGGGCCAACGTCCTGACTTTC. Residues: CASSHSGSGSSGANVLTF.

This clonotype was picked up one time. The chain combines TRBV15 with TRBJ2-7; D not certain. Germline V gene data show CDR1 as LNHNV and CDR2 as YYDKDF (reference sequence). The CDR3 length is 15 residues. V gave up 4 bases and J gave up 0 bases, with 13 bases separating them. This chain's CDR3 is CATSISELGSYEQYF. The CDR3 DNA is TGTGCCACCAGCATTTCGGAGTTGGGCTCCTACGAGCAGTACTTC.

The chain is built from TRBV5-4 and TRBJ1-5; maybe TRBD1 (5 bases). Germline CDR1 is SGHNT and CDR2 is YYREEE (reference sequence). Trimming left V 0 bases short and J 6 bases short, with 16 bases between. The CDR3 consists of 16 residues. The CDR3 nucleotides are TGTGCCAGCAGCTTGGACGGGGGGAAGGGAGGTCAGCCCCAGCATTTT. It yields the protein CASSLDGGKGGQPQHF.

The CDR3 region has the DNA TGTGCCAGCAGCCCCGGGAGCGACCAGTACTTC. Protein sequence: CASSPGSDQYF. The rearrangement uses TRBV12-3 or TRBV12-4 and TRBJ2-5; D possibly corresponds to TRBD2 (6 bases). The CDR3 has 11 amino acids. The germline V and J ends were trimmed by 6 bases and 10 bases, with 12 bases remaining between them.